This T cell receptor beta chain emerged from a study of shared clonotypes between healthy human individuals. CDR3 size: 16 residues. Germline V gives CDR1 LNHDA, CDR2 SQIVND (reference sequence). V gave up 4 bases and J gave up 0 bases, with 14 bases separating them. This clone was picked up one time. Its antigen is unidentified. The study's findings and limits: Only a few donors were included, so the genetic and exposure-history diversity represented was limited.

Genomic DNA of every subset was divided equally among multiple immunoSEQ plates. Sorted-subset replicate PCRs used 200 ng of genomic DNA. This amount corresponded to 30,000 to 35,000 T cell genomes. Assay: immunoSEQ multiplex PCR; the TCRdb copy retains only in-frame clones and omits some. The sample lists approximately 2.5 million clones, around 90% occurring once. The rearrangement joins TRBV19 to TRBJ2-3; D not certain. The sample was naive CD4+ T cells sorted from blood. Regarding subset: CD45RA+ positively selected. The sequence derives from a man between 18 and 35 years old in good health. The CDR3 region is CASSSPGLISTDTQYF. The CDR3 nucleotides are TGTGCCAGTAGTAGCCCGGGCCTTATTAGCACAGATACGCAGTATTTT. Combining the CDR3 with reference TRBV19 and TRBJ2-3 gives the whole variable domain DGGITQSPKYLFRKEGQNVTLSCEQNLNHDAMYWYRQDPGQGLRLIYYSQIVNDFQKGDIAEGYSVSREKKESFPLTVTSAQKNPTAFYLCASSSPGLISTDTQYFGPGTRLTVL.